This T cell receptor beta chain was retrieved from a study of blood T cell repertoires in COVID-19. Per the germline V gene, CDR1 is MNHEY and CDR2 is SVGEGT. The CDR3 is made up of 14 amino acids. V lost 2 bases, J lost 5 bases, and 9 bases lay in between. Here immunoSEQ multiplex PCR was the method, and the copy in TCRdb shows in-frame clones only, minus some. The table includes about 83,000 clones, around nine tenths detected once. This receptor was taken from a woman of 80 years or more with active or convalescent COVID-19. What was sequenced was peripheral blood. The genes are TRBV6-2 or TRBV6-3 and TRBJ1-4, with D possibly being TRBD1 (5 bases). The CDR3 DNA reads TGTGCCAGCAGTTACGACAGAGCGAATGAAAAACTGTTTTTT. As protein: CASSYDRANEKLFF.